Each of the 23 T cell receptor beta chains below was sequenced from the same sample in a study of blood T cell repertoires in COVID-19. The data were produced by immunoSEQ multiplex PCR, yet TCRdb's version contains in-frame clones alone and is incomplete. Among about 230,000 clones, 83% were seen once, and the ten largest hold 2% to 3%. Sequenced sample: peripheral blood. The origin of the receptors is a woman in her 70s with active or convalescent COVID-19.

A word on this clone: The same CDR3 can be traced to other DNA sequences in this sample. The chain has TRBV30 and TRBJ2-7, with 7 positions matching TRBD2. The CDR3 length is 11 residues. The J segment lost 7 bases and the V segment lost 3 bases, leaving 3 bases of the junction unmatched. Germline-derived CDR1 and CDR2 are GTSNPN and SVGIG (reference sequence). CDR3 loop: CAWSWGGEQYF. CDR3 sequence (DNA): TGTGCCTGGAGCTGGGGGGGGGAGCAGTACTTC.

The chain employs TRBV4-1 and TRBJ2-7; D is uncertain. This CDR3 comprises 14 residues. The V gene's germline CDR1 is MGHRA and CDR2 YSYEKL. Deletions cut 1 base from V and 2 bases from J, with 9 bases between. CDR3: CASSQVGEAYEQYF. The DNA for the CDR3 is TGCGCCAGCAGCCAAGTCGGCGAGGCCTACGAGCAGTACTTC.

The V and J genes are TRBV6-1 and TRBJ2-1; tentatively, D is TRBD2 (5 bases). This CDR3 has 16 residues. Trimming took 2 bases from V and 1 from J, leaving 12 bases between them. Germline V gene data show CDR1 as MNHNS and CDR2 as SASEGT. CDR3 residues: CASSERTGSSYNEQFF. As DNA, the CDR3 is TGTGCCAGCAGTGAAAGAACTGGGAGTTCCTACAATGAGCAGTTCTTC.

The V gene is TRBV3-1 (or the pseudogene TRBV3-2), the J gene TRBJ2-5; TRBD2 matches at 9 bases. With 1 base clipped from V and 1 base from J, the junction kept 7 bases outside the gene matches. This CDR3 is 17 amino acids long. CDR1 and CDR2 from the germline V gene are LGHDT and YNNKEL (reference sequence). The CDR3 DNA sequence: TGTGCCAGCAGCCAAGCATGGGGACTAGCTTCCCAAGAGACCCAGTACTTC. Encoded protein: CASSQAWGLASQETQYF.

The chain links TRBV29-1 to TRBJ1-2; D perhaps matches TRBD1 (6 bases). CDR1 is SQVTM and CDR2 is ANQGSEA in the germline V gene. V was shortened by 0 bases and J by 4 bases, with 9 bases between the two germline ends. This CDR3 has 13 amino acids. CDR3 sequence: CSVEDDRSYGYTF. DNA of the CDR3: TGCAGCGTTGAAGACGACAGGAGCTATGGCTACACCTTC.

The chain employs TRBV5-1 and TRBJ1-1, with TRBD1 matching 7 bases. The germline V gene encodes CDR1 SGHRS and CDR2 YFSETQ. The CDR3 is made up of 13 amino acids. Losses at the gene ends were 4 bases for V and 4 bases for J; bases not matched to a gene: 4. The CDR3 protein is CASSIQGTTEAFF. CDR3 DNA sequence: TGCGCCAGCAGCATACAGGGGACCACTGAAGCTTTCTTT. Looking up the rest from reference TRBV5-1 and TRBJ1-1 gives the full variable domain: KAGVTQTPRYLIKTRGQQVTLSCSPISGHRSVSWYQQTPGQGLQFLFEYFSETQRNKGNFPGRFSGRQFSNSRSEMNVSTLELGDSALYLCASSIQGTTEAFFGQGTRLTVV.

The chain joins TRBV19 to TRBJ2-1; 9 bases line up with TRBD1. This CDR3 has 14 amino acids. V trimming: 4 bases; J trimming: 6 bases; junction bases outside the gene matches: 4. Germline V gene lookup returns CDR1 LNHDA and CDR2 SQIVND (reference sequence). This CDR3 reads CASSTRDRVNEQFF. The CDR3 nucleotides read TGTGCCAGTAGTACCCGGGACAGGGTCAATGAGCAGTTCTTC.

Here the CDR3 reads CASSVEAGATDTQYF. The CDR3 DNA sequence: TGTGCCAGCAGTGTTGAGGCGGGAGCCACAGATACGCAGTATTTT. The chain links TRBV2 to TRBJ2-3, with 7 positions matching TRBD2. The CDR3 runs to 15 residues. Trimming took 4 bases from V and 2 from J; bases not matched to a gene: 6. Germline V gives CDR1 SNHLY, CDR2 FYNNEI.

This chain joins TRBV21-1 and TRBJ1-5. TRBV21-1 is an annotated pseudogene. CDR3 length equals 15 residues. The CDR3 DNA is TGTGCCAGCAGCAAGTATGCAGGGAGGACTCAGCCCCAGCATTTT. Its protein product is CASSKYAGRTQPQHF.

The CDR3 here is CASSQEGWRSGELFF. Here the CDR3 DNA reads TGCGCCAGCAGCCAAGAAGGGTGGAGGTCCGGGGAGCTGTTTTTT. V gene TRBV4-3 combines with J gene TRBJ2-2; D may be TRBD2 (5 bases). This CDR3 contains 15 residues. Trimming took off 0 bases at V and 6 bases at J, with 11 bases between the two ends. Per germline, CDR1 LGHNA and CDR2 YSLEER.

The chain combines TRBV10-1 with TRBJ1-1; 7 bases align to TRBD1. The CDR3 runs to 15 residues. V was clipped by 3 bases and J by 5 bases; unmatched bases: 9. The germline V gene encodes CDR1 WNHNN and CDR2 SYGVQD (reference sequence). The CDR3 nucleotides are TGCGCCAGCAGTGATAGAAAGGGGGCTTGGACTGAAGCTTTCTTT. Translated, it gives CASSDRKGAWTEAFF.

This clone was recorded a few times. The V gene is TRBV7-9, the J gene TRBJ2-3, with D uncertain. In germline, CDR1 is SEHNR, CDR2 FQNEAQ (reference sequence). The CDR3 spans 13 residues. Trimming removed 2 bases from V and 7 bases from J, with 10 bases in between. The DNA of the CDR3 is TGTGCCAGCAGCTTAAACAATCTGTATACGCAGTATTTT. Translated, it gives CASSLNNLYTQYF.

This clone showed up just a few times. The same CDR3 is also encoded by other DNA sequences in this sample. The chain combines TRBV6-5 with TRBJ1-2; 9 bases are a match to TRBD1. The CDR3 is 15 residues long. Losses at the gene ends were 4 bases for V and 3 bases for J; bases not matched to a gene: 6. Germline CDR1 reads MNHEY; CDR2 reads SVGAGI. The chain's CDR3 is CASSSPGQGDYGYTF. CDR3 coding DNA: TGTGCCAGCAGTTCGCCGGGACAGGGAGACTATGGCTACACCTTC.

The chain couples TRBV6-2 or TRBV6-3 to TRBJ1-2; D not certain. The CDR3 is 14 residues long. The V gene's germline CDR1 is MNHEY and CDR2 SVGEGT. Trimming stripped 3 bases from V and 8 bases from J, with 16 bases between. CDR3 region: CASSYGAGVWGYTF. The CDR3 DNA reads as TGTGCCAGCAGTTATGGAGCGGGCGTCTGGGGCTACACCTTC.

The rearrangement joins TRBV6-2 or TRBV6-3 to TRBJ2-7, with 8 bases aligning to TRBD1. With V trimmed by 3 bases and J by 4 bases, 5 bases remained unmatched. The CDR3 is 14 residues long. Germline V gene lookup returns CDR1 MNHEY and CDR2 SVGEGT. CDR3 sequence reads: CASSYDRGSYEQYF. The CDR3 bases are TGTGCCAGCAGTTATGACAGGGGCTCGTACGAGCAGTACTTC.

A remark on this clone: At one end, the junction sequence differs from germline, possibly due to a read error. The rearrangement joins TRBV7-7 to TRBJ2-1, with 9 bases lining up with TRBD2. The CDR3 covers 13 residues. Germline V CDR1 and CDR2: SSHAT, FNYEAQ (reference sequence). The CDR3 sequence: CASSNSGSGEQFF. The DNA of the CDR3 is TGTGCTAGCAGCAATAGCGGGAGTGGTGAGCAGTTCTTC.

This chain joins TRBV5-3 and TRBJ2-1, with TRBD1 matching over 7 bases. TRBV5-3 is reported as an ORF; its role is uncertain. CDR3 length: 17 residues. J was trimmed by 1 base and V by 4 bases; bases with no gene match: 11. CDR3 DNA sequence: TGTGCCAGAAGCCTTACCCTGGGACAGCTATCCTACAATGAGCAGTTCTTC. Translation gives CARSLTLGQLSYNEQFF.

A single count supports this clone. The chain is built from TRBV3-1 (or the pseudogene TRBV3-2) and TRBJ2-7, with D tentatively TRBD2 (5 bases). The CDR3 consists of 14 residues. V was trimmed by 0 bases and J by 2 bases, leaving 8 bases between them. Germline CDR1 LGHDT, CDR2 YNNKEL (reference sequence). The CDR3 coding sequence is TGTGCCAGCAGCCAAGATCCGGGGACCTACGAGCAGTACTTC. Translating gives CASSQDPGTYEQYF.

The chain carries TRBV19 and TRBJ2-5; D uncertain. CDR3 size: 15 residues. V was pared by 6 bases and J by 5 bases, with 19 bases between. From germline, CDR1 is LNHDA and CDR2 SQIVND (reference sequence). The CDR3 nucleotides are TGTGCCAGTAGCGGCCGGGTAGGATTCCGGGAGACCCAGTACTTC. Encoded protein: CASSGRVGFRETQYF.

This chain uses TRBV6-5 with TRBJ2-2, with 9 bases matching TRBD2. The V gene's germline CDR1 is MNHEY and CDR2 SVGAGI. V was pared by 6 bases and J by 4 bases, with 6 bases of the junction left unmatched. CDR3 size: 15 residues. CDR3 sequence reads: CASRAGTSRTGELFF. CDR3 sequence (DNA): TGTGCCAGCAGGGCCGGGACTAGCCGCACCGGGGAGCTGTTTTTT.

Regarding this clone: This specimen includes other DNA sequences encoding the same CDR3. The V gene is TRBV30, the J gene TRBJ1-5; 10 nucleotides align to TRBD1. V dropped 3 bases and J dropped 4; count of bases not matched to a gene: 3. The CDR3 is made up of 14 amino acids. CDR1 GTSNPN and CDR2 SVGIG come from the germline V gene (reference sequence). CDR3 in amino acids: CAWSRDRGNQPQHF. The CDR3 nucleotides read TGTGCCTGGAGCCGGGACAGGGGAAATCAGCCCCAGCATTTT.

CDR3 region: CAWARGRPSYEQYF. CDR3 nucleotide sequence: TGTGCCTGGGCTCGCGGGAGACCCTCCTACGAGCAGTACTTC. The gene calls are TRBV30 and TRBJ2-7, with 7 bases fitting TRBD2. Germline V gene data show CDR1 as GTSNPN and CDR2 as SVGIG (reference sequence). The V and J ends lost 5 bases and 0 bases, in that order; junction bases with no gene match: 7. There are 14 residues in the CDR3.

The J gene is TRBJ1-2, the V gene TRBV19; D is perhaps TRBD1 (5 bases). Trimming left V 4 bases short and J 4 bases short, with 10 bases between. Looked up from germline, CDR1 is LNHDA and CDR2 is SQIVND (reference sequence). The CDR3 contains 13 residues. CDR3 sequence reads: CASSTGVIYGYTF. Written as DNA, the CDR3 is TGTGCCAGTAGTACGGGGGTTATCTATGGCTACACCTTC.